This TCR beta chain stems from a study of blood T cell repertoires in COVID-19. About the study: PBMCs, B-cell-depleted T cells, or T cells were the source of the cDNA or gDNA that made up the material.

This CDR3 has 15 amino acids. V was trimmed by 4 bases and J by 5 bases, leaving 18 bases between them. Germline values: CDR1 SGHTS, CDR2 YDEGEE. Sequencing was performed with immunoSEQ multiplex PCR; in TCRdb, only in-frame clones are kept and a portion is missing. Of hundreds of thousands of clones listed, 85% are singletons. This clone was detected a few times. The clonotype comes from a human donor in a cohort sampled during active COVID-19. Sequencing used peripheral blood. This sequence joins TRBV5-8 and TRBJ2-5; tentative D call: TRBD1 (5 bases). The CDR3 DNA follows: TGTGCCAGCAGCCCTTCGCCTGACAGACTGGAGACCCAGTACTTC. This sequence encodes CASSPSPDRLETQYF.